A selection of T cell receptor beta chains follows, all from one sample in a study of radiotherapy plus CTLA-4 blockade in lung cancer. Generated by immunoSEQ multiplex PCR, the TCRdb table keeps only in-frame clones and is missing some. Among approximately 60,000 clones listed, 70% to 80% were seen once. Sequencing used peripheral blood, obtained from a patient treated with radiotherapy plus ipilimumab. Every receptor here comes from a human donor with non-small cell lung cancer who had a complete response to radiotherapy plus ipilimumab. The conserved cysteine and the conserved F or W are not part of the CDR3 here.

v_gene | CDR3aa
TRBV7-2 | ASSLTQGSAF
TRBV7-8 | ASSLELIAGYGYT
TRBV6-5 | ASSYSTTSGWGEQF
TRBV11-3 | ASSPRTGNYGYT
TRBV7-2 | ASSSPTGQGTGELF
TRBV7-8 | ASSSRTGFRDTQY
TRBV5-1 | ASSAQGTGELF
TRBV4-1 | ASSPWDGLGNTIY
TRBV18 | ASSPQGLEDGYT
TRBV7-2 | ASSKEDREQQY
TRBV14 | ASSQDLRNNEQF
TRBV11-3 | ASSTPGLLTDTQY
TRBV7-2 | ASSLAGGEGYT
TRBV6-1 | ASRDRGSDGYT
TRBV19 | ASSIEGGWNSPLH
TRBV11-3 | ASSLGGGTNYNEQF
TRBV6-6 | ASSTGISRDYGYT
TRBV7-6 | ASSLTGVNQPQH
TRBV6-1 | ASSEGSASQSTEAF
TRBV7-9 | ASSLVWTGVSSGRGTQY
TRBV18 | ASSPADRDGPQH
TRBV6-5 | ASSLGQLANTGELF
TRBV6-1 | ASSQQQPQH
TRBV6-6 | ASSSSLSPAKNIQY
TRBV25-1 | ASSAPLTSGVYQETQY
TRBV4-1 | ASSQRTLELGSGNTIY
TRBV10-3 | AISVTDTQY
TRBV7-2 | ASSRNNEQF
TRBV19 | ASSIPGQGAGQPQH
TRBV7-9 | ASSPKTRPLVDEQF
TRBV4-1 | ASSRGVDRTLYGYT
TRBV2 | ASSGTPNTEAF
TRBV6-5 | ASWESPDQPQH
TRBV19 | ASSTTYRARAEAF
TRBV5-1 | ASSLDREQF
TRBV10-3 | AISESGEGQQPQH
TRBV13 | ASSLGAGQDYGYT
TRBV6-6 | ASSHRGLADTQY
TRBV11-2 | ASSSDRTEAF
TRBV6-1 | ASSEARNQPQH
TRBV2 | ASSEDWYSNQPQH